This TCR beta chain was recovered during a study of T cell responses to AZD1222 COVID-19 vaccine. Trimming cost V 6 bases and J 6 bases; bases outside gene matches: 4. This CDR3 spans 13 amino acids. Germline V gives CDR1 LGHDT, CDR2 YNNKEL (reference sequence). Sequenced by immunoSEQ multiplex PCR; TCRdb stores in-frame clones only, minus some. The sample shows 150,000 to 180,000 clones, about 87% of them seen only once. The TCR sequence derives from an adult in good health. The V gene is TRBV3-1 (or the pseudogene TRBV3-2), the J gene TRBJ2-2; 7 bases match TRBD1. The material sequenced was peripheral blood, taken on day 0 of AZD1222 vaccination. CDR3 DNA sequence: TGTGCCAGCAGTCCGACAGGGCCCGGGGAGCTGTTTTTT. Translating gives CASSPTGPGELFF.